This TCR beta chain was sequenced during a study of blood T cell repertoires in COVID-19. Study-wide background: Acute and convalescent COVID-19 specimens originated in the United States, Italy and Spain. From T cells, B-cell-depleted T cells, or PBMCs came the material, which was cDNA or gDNA.

Original analysis: Reference gene primer amplification yielded estimated nucleated cell counts. The assay was immunoSEQ multiplex PCR, and TCRdb's table has in-frame clones only and misses some. V, J and clone size derive from that table, while D and trimming were established from the DNA sequence. The repertoire includes 150,000 to 200,000 clones, more than 85% of them detected once, and approximately 2.1% sits in the top ten. Germline CDR1 reads SEHNR; CDR2 reads FQNEAQ (reference sequence). This CDR3 is 14 amino acids long. J gave up 2 bases and V 5 bases, and 6 bases lay outside the gene matches.

This receptor was obtained from a man between 70 and 80 years old with active or convalescent COVID-19. V usage is TRBV7-9 and J usage is TRBJ2-7, with 7 positions matching TRBD1. The specimen sequenced was peripheral blood. The CDR3 DNA sequence: TGTGCCAGCAGCCCGGACAGGTCCCCCTACGAGCAGTACTTC. It specifies CASSPDRSPYEQYF. Filled out from reference TRBV7-9 and TRBJ2-7, the complete variable domain reads DTGVSQNPRHKITKRGQNVTFRCDPISEHNRLYWYRQTLGQGPEFLTYFQNEAQLEKSRLLSDRFSAERPKGSFSTLEIQRTEQGDSAMYLCASSPDRSPYEQYFGPGTRLTVT.